This T cell receptor (beta chain) emerged from a study of shared clonotypes between healthy human individuals. CDR1 is SGHRS and CDR2 is YFSETQ in the germline V gene. With 0 bases removed from V and 8 bases from J, the gap between germline ends came to 17 bases. The CDR3 sequence is 15 residues long. To note about this clone: Antigen specificity is unknown.

Study donors comprised healthy, HIV-negative adults devoid of recent acute infection or vaccination. Subsets obtained from CD4+ cells comprised CD45RA+ naive and CD45RA-negative memory cells. Study-level points and caveats: Sampling covered blood only; tissue repertoires likely differ. Generally, estimated richness proved larger in naive subsets than it did in memory subsets.

TCRdb's table, derived via immunoSEQ multiplex PCR, lists solely in-frame clones and lacks some. Among about 2.4 million clones, 90% to 95% were seen once, and the ten largest hold about 0.39%. Sequenced sample: naive CD4+ T cells from PBMCs. Sample subset: CD45RA+ positively selected. This receptor was identified in a man between 18 and 35 years old in good health. Some clones in this sample may be carry-over from other donors' samples. The V call is TRBV5-1, the J call TRBJ1-2; D unresolved. The CDR3 reads CASSLGVVSPWGYTF. The CDR3 bases are TGCGCCAGCAGCTTGGGGGTCGTGTCTCCCTGGGGCTACACCTTC.